The rows below give T cell receptor beta chains drawn from one sample of a study of identical twins. TCRdb reprocessed the 5' RACE reads via MiXCR and lists one record per CDR3 protein. The sample records 250,000 or so distinct CDR3 sequences, about 13% being singletons. In addition, the sample was reused for a study of yellow fever vaccine responses in identical twins.

Source material: memory (CD45RO+) T cells sorted from blood. All receptors come from a woman in her late teens or twenties in good health. Both conserved end residues are trimmed from each CDR3. Fields, in order: V gene, CDR3 protein.

v_call: TRBV3-1; cdr3_aa: ASSQDISARADTQY
v_call: TRBV7-2; cdr3_aa: ASSFGGGDGTDTQY
v_call: TRBV24-1; cdr3_aa: ATSDSTTGTGNQPQH
v_call: TRBV7-2; cdr3_aa: ASSLGRAPGELF
v_call: TRBV2; cdr3_aa: ASSKYRQETQY
v_call: TRBV6-1; cdr3_aa: ASTPQGAGGDEQF
v_call: TRBV29-1; cdr3_aa: SVEPRTGAADTQY
v_call: TRBV3-1; cdr3_aa: ASSQAGQHYEQY
v_call: TRBV7-8; cdr3_aa: ASSQQRDNYGYT
v_call: TRBV20-1; cdr3_aa: SARFGNGYT
v_call: TRBV12-3/TRBV12-4; cdr3_aa: ASSPTPGLAKNIQY
v_call: TRBV19; cdr3_aa: ASTWRTNTGELF
v_call: TRBV30; cdr3_aa: AWSPDRVNTEAF
v_call: TRBV28; cdr3_aa: ASSLMASGGTDTQY
v_call: TRBV4-1; cdr3_aa: ASSHQQWSGEQY
v_call: TRBV6-2/TRBV6-3; cdr3_aa: ASSSFGGNQPQH
v_call: TRBV7-9; cdr3_aa: ASSLVMLGGGRDEQF
v_call: TRBV2; cdr3_aa: ATQGDEKLF
v_call: TRBV29-1; cdr3_aa: SVTRGSSYEQY
v_call: TRBV6-1; cdr3_aa: ASRSERLGTDTQY
v_call: TRBV7-9; cdr3_aa: ASSQSSAGGGYEQY
v_call: TRBV7-9; cdr3_aa: ASGVGMGELF
v_call: TRBV27; cdr3_aa: ASSLLGGGYEQY
v_call: TRBV20-1; cdr3_aa: SAKGQSGYYEQY
v_call: TRBV12-3/TRBV12-4; cdr3_aa: ASSTRTDFYGYT